This T cell receptor beta chain was obtained from a study of T cell responses to AZD1222 COVID-19 vaccine listed by TCRdb under 2021. In the study overall: TCR sequencing covered over 230 trial participants: 207 given two doses of AZD1222 and about 26 given two doses of MenACWY control vaccine. Trial participants were enrolled into age subgroups of 18-55, 56-69 and 70-plus years, which contained approximately 150, 30 and 60 TCR-sequenced participants, respectively.

The CDR3 regions of human TCRbeta chains were subjected to immunosequencing. The study's own analysis went as follows. TCRs in the repertoires were matched against a reference library of SARS-CoV-2-specific TCRs that had been generated with the MIRA antigen-specificity platform. Breadth was defined as the fraction of unique TCRs that were SARS-CoV-2-associated, and depth was defined as the fraction of total T cells that were SARS-CoV-2-associated. Using the MIRA data, every spike-specific TCR was mapped to the spike region that the TCR reacted to and assigned to either a CD4 or a CD8 class. Log10-transformed breadth and depth values were compared by one-way ANOVA with Sidak's multiple comparisons tests. TCRdb obtained this table from immuneACCESS and retained in-frame rearrangements with V and J assigned. These tables miss some clones; where compared with another copy, unresolved V genes account for less than half of the shortfall, and the remainder is unexplained. V and J calls and clone size are those listed in that table; D and trimming were worked out from the DNA. This sample lists 100,000 to 150,000 clones; 85% to 90% were detected once. Jointly, the top ten make up 11% of the sample.

Comments on this clone: No cognate antigen has been identified for it. Nothing much larger sits one base from this clone, and base qualities are not available.

The label giving this sample's time point can be read as: baseline before first vaccination. Read against the paper, the sample's treatment or condition label means: meningococcal conjugate vaccine given as trial control. The vaccinee samples were drawn from two UK trials, COV001 and COV002, one of which was a single-blind randomized controlled phase 2/3 trial testing AZD1222 (ChAdOx1 nCoV-19) in healthy adults. For TCRbeta chain sequencing, PBMC samples from trial participants were taken at day 0 and at day 28 after the second dose. The study at large found these results: Participants were mostly white British and included more females than males, and it was suggested by the authors that clonal diversity may have been underestimated. In the small 56-69-year group, the increase in depth fell short of significance, most likely because of low power. Nearly half of unique spike-specific TCRs reportedly recognized epitopes outside regions mutated in the B.1.351 and B.1.1.7 variants. A significant rise in spike-specific TCR breadth and depth was observed after two AZD1222 doses relative to day 0 and relative to MenACWY recipients. Because no day 14 peak-response samples were available, the repertoires could be characterized only after the peak T cell response. Vaccine-associated CD4 TCRs spanned the whole spike protein, with dominant responses in regions 160-218 and 743-854. Conclusions about previously exposed vaccinees were limited because only six AZD1222 recipients were SARS-CoV-2 seropositive at baseline.

This receptor was obtained from an adult in good health. The sequencing used peripheral blood, collected on day 0 of MenACWY control vaccination.

The DNA reads as follows: TGTGCCAGCAGTGAGGGGACTAATTTTTCCGGTGAGCAGTTCTTC. Protein translation: CASSEGTNFSGEQFF. This receptor chain uses TRBV6-1 and TRBJ2-1, with 7 bases aligning to TRBD2. Trimmed from V: 3 bases; trimmed from J: 9 bases; junction bases lacking a gene match: 11. The CDR3 starts with the cysteine, ends with the phenylalanine, and has 15 residues. The entry retains the CDR3 DNA only, 45 bases that are in frame from base 1. CDR1 and CDR2, looked up from the germline V gene, are MNHNS and SASEGT.